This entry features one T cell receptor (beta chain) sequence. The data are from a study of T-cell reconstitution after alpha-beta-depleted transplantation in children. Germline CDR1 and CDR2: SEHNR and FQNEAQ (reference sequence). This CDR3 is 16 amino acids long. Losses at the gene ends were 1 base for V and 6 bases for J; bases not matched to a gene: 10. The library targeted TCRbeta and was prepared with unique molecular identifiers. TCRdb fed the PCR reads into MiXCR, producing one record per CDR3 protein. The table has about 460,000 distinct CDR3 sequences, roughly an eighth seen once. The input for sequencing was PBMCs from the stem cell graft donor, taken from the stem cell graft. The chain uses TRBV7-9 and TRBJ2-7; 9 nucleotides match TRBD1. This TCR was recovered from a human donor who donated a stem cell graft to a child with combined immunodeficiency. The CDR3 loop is CASSLGVGDRVGEQYF. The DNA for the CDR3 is TGTGCCAGCAGCTTAGGTGTTGGGGACAGGGTCGGCGAGCAGTACTTC.